This T cell receptor (beta chain) stems from a study of T cell changes during pregnancy in multiple sclerosis. Repertoires were generated with immunoSEQ multiplex PCR, while TCRdb's copy carries only in-frame clones and drops some. The sample has over 25,000 clones, 90% to 95% seen once. Germline V lookup: CDR1 SGHTA, CDR2 FQGNSA. The CDR3 is 15 residues long. J lost 7 bases, V lost 3 bases, and 10 bases had no gene match. The table lists this clone with a few counts. This sequence joins TRBV7-2 and TRBJ1-1; 8 bases map to TRBD1. The material was CD4+ T cells from peripheral blood mononuclear cells, obtained in the first trimester of pregnancy. This receptor was taken from a female donor with multiple sclerosis, enrolled in a pregnancy study. As DNA, the CDR3 is TGTGCCAGCAGCTTCGACAGGGGTCGGGAGAATGAAGCTTTCTTT. Its protein product is CASSFDRGRENEAFF.